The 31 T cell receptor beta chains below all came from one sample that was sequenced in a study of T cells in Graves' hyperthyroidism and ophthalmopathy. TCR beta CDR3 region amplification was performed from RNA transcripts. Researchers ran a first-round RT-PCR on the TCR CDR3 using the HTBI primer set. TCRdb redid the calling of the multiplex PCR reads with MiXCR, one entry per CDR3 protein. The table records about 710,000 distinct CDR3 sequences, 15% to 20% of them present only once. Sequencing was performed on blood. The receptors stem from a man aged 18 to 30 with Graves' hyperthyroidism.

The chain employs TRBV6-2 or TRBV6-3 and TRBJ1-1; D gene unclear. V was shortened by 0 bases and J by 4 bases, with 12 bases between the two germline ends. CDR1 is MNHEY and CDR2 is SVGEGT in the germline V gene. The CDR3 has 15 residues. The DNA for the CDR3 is TGTGCCAGCAGTTACTCCCAGGCTAGTCGCACTGAAGCTTTCTTT. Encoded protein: CASSYSQASRTEAFF.

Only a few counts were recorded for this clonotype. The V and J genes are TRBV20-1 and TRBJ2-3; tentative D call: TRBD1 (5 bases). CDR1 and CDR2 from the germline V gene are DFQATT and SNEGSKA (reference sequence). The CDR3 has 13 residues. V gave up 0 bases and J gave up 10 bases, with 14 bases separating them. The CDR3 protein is CSARDPEKGSQYF. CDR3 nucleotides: TGCAGTGCTAGAGACCCCGAAAAGGGGTCGCAGTATTTT.

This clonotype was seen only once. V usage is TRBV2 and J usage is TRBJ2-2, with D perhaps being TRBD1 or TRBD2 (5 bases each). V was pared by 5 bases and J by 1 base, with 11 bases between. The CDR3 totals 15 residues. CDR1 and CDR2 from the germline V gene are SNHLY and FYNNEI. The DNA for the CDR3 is TGTGCCAGCAGTCCCCTGGGGGTGAACACCGGGGAGCTGTTTTTT. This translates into CASSPLGVNTGELFF.

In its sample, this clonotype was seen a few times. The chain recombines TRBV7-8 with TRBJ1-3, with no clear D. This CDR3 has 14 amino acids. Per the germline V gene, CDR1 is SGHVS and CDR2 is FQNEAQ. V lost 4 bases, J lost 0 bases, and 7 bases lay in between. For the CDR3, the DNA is TGTGCCAGCAGCTCTGGGCTCTCTGGAAACACCATATATTTT. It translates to CASSSGLSGNTIYF.

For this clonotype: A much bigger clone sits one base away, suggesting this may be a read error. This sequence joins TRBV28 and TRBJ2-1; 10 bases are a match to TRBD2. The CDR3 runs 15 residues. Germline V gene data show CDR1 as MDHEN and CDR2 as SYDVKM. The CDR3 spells CAGSSAAGGYNEQFF. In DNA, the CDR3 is TGTGCCGGCAGCTCAGCAGCGGGAGGGTACAATGAGCAGTTCTTC.

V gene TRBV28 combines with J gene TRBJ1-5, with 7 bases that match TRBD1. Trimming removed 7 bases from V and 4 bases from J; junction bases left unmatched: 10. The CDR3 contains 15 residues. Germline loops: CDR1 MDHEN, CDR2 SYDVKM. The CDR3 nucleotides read TGTGCCAGCATCGTCGACAGGGACGGGAATCAGCCCCAGCATTTT. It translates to CASIVDRDGNQPQHF.

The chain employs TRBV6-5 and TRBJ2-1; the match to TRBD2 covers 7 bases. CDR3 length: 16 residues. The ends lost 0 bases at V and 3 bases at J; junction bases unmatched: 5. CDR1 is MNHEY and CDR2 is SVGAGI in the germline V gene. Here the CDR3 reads CASSYSSRGFYNEQFF. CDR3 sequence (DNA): TGTGCCAGCAGTTACTCTTCGCGGGGGTTCTACAATGAGCAGTTCTTC.

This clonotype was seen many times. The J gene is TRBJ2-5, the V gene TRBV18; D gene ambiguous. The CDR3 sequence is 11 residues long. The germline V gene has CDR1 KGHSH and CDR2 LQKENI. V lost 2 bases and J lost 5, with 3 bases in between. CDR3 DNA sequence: TGTGCCAGCTCACCAATGGAGACCCAGTACTTC. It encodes CASSPMETQYF.

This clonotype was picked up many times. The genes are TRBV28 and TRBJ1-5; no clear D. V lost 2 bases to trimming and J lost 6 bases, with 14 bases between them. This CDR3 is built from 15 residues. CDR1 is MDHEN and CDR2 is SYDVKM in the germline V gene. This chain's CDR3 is CASSLGGLSLQPQHF. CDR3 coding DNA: TGTGCCAGCAGTTTAGGCGGACTAAGCCTTCAGCCCCAGCATTTT. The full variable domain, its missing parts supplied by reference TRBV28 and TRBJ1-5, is DVKVTQSSRYLVKRTGEKVFLECVQDMDHENMFWYRQDPGLGLRLIYFSYDVKMKEKGDIPEGYSVSREKKERFSLILESASTNQTSMYLCASSLGGLSLQPQHFGDGTRLSIL.

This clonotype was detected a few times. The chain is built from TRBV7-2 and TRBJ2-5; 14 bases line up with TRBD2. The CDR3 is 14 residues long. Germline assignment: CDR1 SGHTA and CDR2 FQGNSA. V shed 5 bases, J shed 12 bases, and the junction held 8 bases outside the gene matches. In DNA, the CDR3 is TGTGCCAGCAGCCGTGGACTAGCGGGAGGCTCGAAGTACTTC. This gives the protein CASSRGLAGGSKYF. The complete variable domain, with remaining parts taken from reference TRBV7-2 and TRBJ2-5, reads GAGVSQSPSNKVTEKGKDVELRCDPISGHTALYWYRQSLGQGLEFLIYFQGNSAPDKSGLPSDRFSAERTGGSVSTLTIQRTQQEDSAVYLCASSRGLAGGSKYFGPGTRLLVL.

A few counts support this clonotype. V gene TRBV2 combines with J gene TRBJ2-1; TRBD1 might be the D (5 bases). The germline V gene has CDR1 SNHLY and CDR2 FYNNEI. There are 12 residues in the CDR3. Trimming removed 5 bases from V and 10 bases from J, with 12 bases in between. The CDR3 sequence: CASSRRGGEQFF. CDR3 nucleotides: TGTGCCAGCAGTCGTAGGGGCGGCGAGCAGTTCTTC.

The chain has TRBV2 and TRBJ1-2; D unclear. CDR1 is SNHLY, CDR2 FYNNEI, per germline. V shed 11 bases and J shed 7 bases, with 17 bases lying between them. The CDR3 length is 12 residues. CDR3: CALLGHLGGYTF. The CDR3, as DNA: TGTGCCCTTCTCGGGCATCTGGGTGGCTACACCTTC.

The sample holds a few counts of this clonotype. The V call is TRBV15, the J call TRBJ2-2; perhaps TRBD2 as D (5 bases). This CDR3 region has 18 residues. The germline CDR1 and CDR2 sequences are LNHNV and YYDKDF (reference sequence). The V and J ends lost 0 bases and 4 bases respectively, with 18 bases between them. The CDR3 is CATSRDPFAGRGTGELFF. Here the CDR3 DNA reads TGTGCCACCAGCAGAGATCCTTTCGCGGGTAGAGGCACCGGGGAGCTGTTTTTT.

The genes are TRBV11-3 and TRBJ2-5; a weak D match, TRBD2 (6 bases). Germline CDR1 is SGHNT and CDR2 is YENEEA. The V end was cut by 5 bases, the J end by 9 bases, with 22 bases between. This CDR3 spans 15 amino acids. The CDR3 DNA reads TGTGCCAGCAGCATATCCCGGCCCCCCGGGGAGGCCCAGTACTTC. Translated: CASSISRPPGEAQYF.

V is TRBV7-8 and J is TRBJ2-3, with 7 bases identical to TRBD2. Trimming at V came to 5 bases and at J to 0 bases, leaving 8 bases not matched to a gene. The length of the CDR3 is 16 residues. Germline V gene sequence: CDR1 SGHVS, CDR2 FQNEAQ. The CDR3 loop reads CASSERTRGSTDTQYF. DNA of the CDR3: TGTGCCAGCAGCGAGAGGACTAGGGGAAGCACAGATACGCAGTATTTT.

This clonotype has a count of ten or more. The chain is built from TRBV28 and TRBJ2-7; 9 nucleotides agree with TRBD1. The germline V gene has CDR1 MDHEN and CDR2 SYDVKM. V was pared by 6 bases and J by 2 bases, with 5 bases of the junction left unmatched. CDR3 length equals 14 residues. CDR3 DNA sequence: TGTGCCAGCAGCCCCGGGACAGGGCCCTACGAGCAGTACTTC. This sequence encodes CASSPGTGPYEQYF.

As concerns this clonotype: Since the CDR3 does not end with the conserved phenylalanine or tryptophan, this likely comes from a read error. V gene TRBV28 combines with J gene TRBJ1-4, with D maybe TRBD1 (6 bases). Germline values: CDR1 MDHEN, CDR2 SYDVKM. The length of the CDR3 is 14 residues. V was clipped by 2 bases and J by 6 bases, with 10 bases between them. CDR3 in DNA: TGTGCCAGCAGTTTAAGGTCAGGGGATGAAAAACTGTTTCTT. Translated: CASSLRSGDEKLFL.

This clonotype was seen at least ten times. The CDR3 coding sequence is TGTGCCAGCAGTCTATTAGCGGGGGGGCTTAAAGAGACCCAGTACTTC. Encoded protein: CASSLLAGGLKETQYF. The V call is TRBV6-2 or TRBV6-3, the J call TRBJ2-5; 11 bases match TRBD2. V shed 5 bases and J 3 bases; nucleotides not matched to a gene: 8. Germline V CDR1 and CDR2: MNHEY, SVGEGT. The CDR3 spans 16 residues.

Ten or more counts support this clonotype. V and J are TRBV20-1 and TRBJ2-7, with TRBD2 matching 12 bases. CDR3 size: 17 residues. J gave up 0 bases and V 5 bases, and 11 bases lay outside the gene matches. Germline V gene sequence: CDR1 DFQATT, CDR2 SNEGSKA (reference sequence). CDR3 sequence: CSAGGLAGPLGSYEQYF. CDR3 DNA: TGCAGTGCTGGGGGACTAGCGGGCCCGCTCGGCTCCTACGAGCAGTACTTC.

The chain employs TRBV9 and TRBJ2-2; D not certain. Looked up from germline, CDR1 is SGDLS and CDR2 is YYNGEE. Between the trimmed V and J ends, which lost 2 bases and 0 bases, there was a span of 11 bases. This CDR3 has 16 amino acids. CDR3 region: CASSVARFANTGELFF. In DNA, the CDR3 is TGTGCCAGCAGCGTGGCCCGGTTCGCGAACACCGGGGAGCTGTTTTTT.

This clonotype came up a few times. CDR3 amino acids: CASSFQLPEQFF. The CDR3, as DNA: TGTGCCAGCAGCTTTCAACTCCCAGAGCAGTTCTTC. J is TRBJ2-1 and V is TRBV7-9; D is unresolved. V was trimmed by 3 bases and J by 10 bases, leaving 10 bases between them. The CDR3 is 12 residues long. From germline, CDR1 is SEHNR and CDR2 FQNEAQ (reference sequence).

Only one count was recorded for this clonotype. Written as DNA, the CDR3 is TGTGCCAGCAGCTCGGTAGGGCAGGGTGAAGAGACCCAGTACTTC. This codes for CASSSVGQGEETQYF. This chain joins TRBV7-9 and TRBJ2-5; tentative D call: TRBD1 (5 bases). The CDR3 contains 15 residues. Trimming took off 4 bases at V and 3 bases at J, with 15 bases between the two ends. The germline gives CDR1 SEHNR, CDR2 FQNEAQ (reference sequence).

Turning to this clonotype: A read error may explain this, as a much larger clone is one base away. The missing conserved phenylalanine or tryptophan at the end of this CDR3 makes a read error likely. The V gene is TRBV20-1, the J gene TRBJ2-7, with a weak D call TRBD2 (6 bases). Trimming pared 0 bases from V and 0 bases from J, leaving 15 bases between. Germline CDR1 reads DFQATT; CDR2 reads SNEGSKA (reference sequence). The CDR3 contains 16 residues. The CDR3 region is CSAREPGGSGSYEQYL. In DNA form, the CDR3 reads TGCAGTGCTAGAGAACCAGGAGGGAGTGGCTCCTACGAGCAGTACCTC.

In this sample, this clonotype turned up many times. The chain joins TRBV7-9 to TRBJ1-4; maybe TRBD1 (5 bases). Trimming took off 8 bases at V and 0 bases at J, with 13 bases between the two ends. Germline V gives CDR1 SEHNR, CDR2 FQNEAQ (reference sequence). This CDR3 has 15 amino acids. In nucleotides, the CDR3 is TGTGCCAGCTCCGCCGGGGCAGCAACTAATGAAAAACTGTTTTTT. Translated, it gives CASSAGAATNEKLFF.

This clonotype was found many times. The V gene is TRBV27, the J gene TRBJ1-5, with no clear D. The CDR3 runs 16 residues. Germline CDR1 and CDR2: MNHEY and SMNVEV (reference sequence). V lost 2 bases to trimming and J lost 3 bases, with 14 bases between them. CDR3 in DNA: TGTGCCAGCAGTTTACGCGGATTGAGGGACAATCAGCCCCAGCATTTT. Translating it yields CASSLRGLRDNQPQHF.

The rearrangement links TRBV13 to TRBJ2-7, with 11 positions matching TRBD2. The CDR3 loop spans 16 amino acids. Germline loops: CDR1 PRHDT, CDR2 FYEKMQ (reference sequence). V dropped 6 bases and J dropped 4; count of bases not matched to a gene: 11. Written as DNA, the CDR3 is TGTGCCAGCAGATCCGGGACTAGCGGTTCGCGATACGAGCAGTACTTC. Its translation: CASRSGTSGSRYEQYF.

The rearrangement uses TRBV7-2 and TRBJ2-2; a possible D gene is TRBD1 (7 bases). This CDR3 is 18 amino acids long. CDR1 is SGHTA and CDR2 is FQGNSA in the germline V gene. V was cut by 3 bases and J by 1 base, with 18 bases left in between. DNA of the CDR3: TGTGCCAGCAGCTTCAGGGGGAGGCGGAACTGGAACACCGGGGAGCTGTTTTTT. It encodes CASSFRGRRNWNTGELFF.

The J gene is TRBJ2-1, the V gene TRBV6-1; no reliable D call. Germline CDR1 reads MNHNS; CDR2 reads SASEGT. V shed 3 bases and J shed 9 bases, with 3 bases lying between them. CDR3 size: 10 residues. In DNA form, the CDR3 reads TGTGCCAGCAGTGAGTTTGAGCAGTTCTTC. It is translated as CASSEFEQFF.

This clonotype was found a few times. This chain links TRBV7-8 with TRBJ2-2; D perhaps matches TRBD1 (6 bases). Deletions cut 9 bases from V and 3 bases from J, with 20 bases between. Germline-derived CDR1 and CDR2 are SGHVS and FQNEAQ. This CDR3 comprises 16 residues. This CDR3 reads CASSTGQLRDTGELFF. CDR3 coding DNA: TGTGCCAGTTCTACAGGGCAGCTCCGGGACACCGGGGAGCTGTTTTTT. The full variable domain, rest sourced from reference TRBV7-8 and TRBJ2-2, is GAGVSQSPRYKVAKRGQDVALRCDPISGHVSLFWYQQALGQGPEFLTYFQNEAQLDKSGLPSDRFFAERPEGSVSTLKIQRTQQEDSAVYLCASSTGQLRDTGELFFGEGSRLTVL.

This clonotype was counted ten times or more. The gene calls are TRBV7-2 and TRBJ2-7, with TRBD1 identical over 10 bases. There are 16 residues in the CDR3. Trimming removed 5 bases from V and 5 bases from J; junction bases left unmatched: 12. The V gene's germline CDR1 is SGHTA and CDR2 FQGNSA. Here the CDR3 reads CASSAPPGQGSHEQYF. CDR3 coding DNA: TGTGCCAGCAGCGCCCCCCCGGGACAGGGGTCCCACGAGCAGTACTTC.

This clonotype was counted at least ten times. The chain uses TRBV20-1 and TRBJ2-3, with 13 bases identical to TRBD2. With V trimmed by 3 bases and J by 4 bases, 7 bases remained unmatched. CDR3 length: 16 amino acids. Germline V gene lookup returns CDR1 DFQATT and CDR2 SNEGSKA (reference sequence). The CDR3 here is CSASRTSGRDADTQYF. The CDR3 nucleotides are TGCAGTGCTAGCAGGACTAGCGGGAGAGACGCAGATACGCAGTATTTT.